The 19 T cell receptor beta chains below all came from one sample that was sequenced in a study of tumor T cells in aggressive B-cell lymphoma. The protocol was immunoSEQ multiplex PCR, while the TCRdb copy is restricted to in-frame clones and leaves out a portion. This sample carries around 1,500 clones, around 93% of them seen once, and the ten largest clones take about 8%. Sequencing was done on a sample of tumor tissue. These receptors all stem from an adult with diffuse large B cell lymphoma. Some clones in this sample may be carry-over from other donors' samples.

The chain joins TRBV25-1 to TRBJ1-5; D is perhaps TRBD1 (5 bases). The length of the CDR3 is 14 residues. Trimming took 5 bases from V and 5 from J, leaving 13 bases between them. Per germline, CDR1 MGHDK and CDR2 SYGVNS. CDR3: CASSQAGFDQPQHF. The DNA for the CDR3 is TGTGCCAGCAGTCAAGCAGGGTTCGATCAGCCCCAGCATTTT.

The chain recombines TRBV10-3 with TRBJ1-5, with a possible D match to TRBD1 (5 bases). Trimming pared 0 bases from V and 0 bases from J, leaving 15 bases between. CDR1 ENHRY and CDR2 SYGVKD come from the germline V gene. The CDR3 sequence is 18 residues long. The CDR3 loop reads CAISESPGRPYSNQPQHF. The CDR3 region has the DNA TGTGCCATCAGTGAGTCGCCAGGGAGGCCTTATAGCAATCAGCCCCAGCATTTT.

J is TRBJ2-1 and V is TRBV11-2, with D perhaps TRBD2 (5 bases). The CDR3 is 16 amino acids. Germline CDR1 SGHAT, CDR2 FQNNGV. V was pared by 2 bases and J by 0 bases, with 11 bases between. The CDR3 nucleotides read TGTGCCAGCAGCTTACTAGCAAGCGGCTCCTACAATGAGCAGTTCTTC. Residues: CASSLLASGSYNEQFF.

The chain joins TRBV28 to TRBJ1-1, with D perhaps matching TRBD1 (6 bases). The CDR3 extends over 16 amino acids. The V and J ends lost 6 bases and 0 bases respectively, with 17 bases between them. Germline V gene sequence: CDR1 MDHEN, CDR2 SYDVKM. The CDR3 nucleotides read TGTGCCAGCAGCAGGGGCCCCGGGCTTATGAACACTGAAGCTTTCTTT. Protein sequence: CASSRGPGLMNTEAFF.

This clone was seen a single time. The rearrangement links TRBV30 to TRBJ2-7, with D unclear. The V end was cut by 3 bases, the J end by 2 bases, with 11 bases between. The CDR3 runs 13 residues. The V gene's germline CDR1 is GTSNPN and CDR2 SVGIG (reference sequence). The CDR3 region is CAWSHPPAYEQYF. In nucleotides, the CDR3 is TGTGCCTGGAGCCATCCCCCGGCCTACGAGCAGTACTTC.

This CDR3 is CASSSPGGPGNTIYF. The CDR3, as DNA: TGTGCCAGCAGTTCGCCGGGGGGACCTGGAAACACCATATATTTT. J is TRBJ1-3 and V is TRBV28; perhaps TRBD1 as D (5 bases). V lost 4 bases to trimming and J lost 2 bases, with 12 bases between them. Germline CDR1 MDHEN, CDR2 SYDVKM. The CDR3 has 15 amino acids.

V is TRBV25-1 and J is TRBJ1-3, with D unclear. Deletions cut 6 bases from V and 4 bases from J, with 10 bases between. The germline V gene encodes CDR1 MGHDK and CDR2 SYGVNS. There are 13 residues in the CDR3. The CDR3 coding sequence is TGTGCCAGCAGGGCCGGGTCGGGAAACACCATATATTTT. Protein sequence: CASRAGSGNTIYF.

Only one count was recorded for this clone. This sequence joins TRBV25-1 and TRBJ1-5, with D hard to call. The germline CDR1 and CDR2 sequences are MGHDK and SYGVNS. Trimming removed 3 bases at V and 4 bases at J, with 10 bases between. The CDR3 has 14 residues. The CDR3 DNA reads TGTGCCAGCAGTGACAGGTTTGAGAATCAGCCCCAGCATTTT. This gives the protein CASSDRFENQPQHF.

CDR3 residues: CASSVGVGLAGSYEQYF. The CDR3 nucleotides read TGTGCCAGCAGCGTAGGGGTCGGGCTAGCGGGGAGTTACGAGCAGTACTTC. This chain links TRBV9 with TRBJ2-7; 9 nucleotides agree with TRBD2. With V trimmed by 0 bases and J by 4 bases, 11 bases remained unmatched. The CDR3 extends over 17 amino acids. Germline V lookup: CDR1 SGDLS, CDR2 YYNGEE.

V and J are TRBV6-5 and TRBJ1-5; perhaps TRBD1 as D (5 bases). The CDR3 covers 14 residues. Germline V CDR1 and CDR2: MNHEY, SVGAGI. V dropped 7 bases and J dropped 4 bases, with 14 bases sitting between them. The CDR3 reads CASTPRGRNQPQHF. The DNA of the CDR3 is TGTGCCAGCACCCCCCGGGGGAGAAATCAGCCCCAGCATTTT.

The rearrangement links TRBV5-6 to TRBJ1-1, with D unresolved. V lost 1 base, J lost 3 bases, and 7 bases lay in between. CDR3 length equals 13 residues. The germline V gene encodes CDR1 SGHDT and CDR2 YYEEEE. CDR3 region: CASSLMGDTEAFF. The CDR3 coding sequence is TGTGCCAGCAGCTTGATGGGAGACACTGAAGCTTTCTTT.

This clone was seen just once. The rearrangement joins TRBV7-9 to TRBJ2-7; D is perhaps TRBD1 (5 bases). Germline V CDR1 and CDR2: SEHNR, FQNEAQ (reference sequence). There are 13 residues in the CDR3. With 6 bases removed from V and 7 bases from J, the gap between germline ends came to 16 bases. The CDR3 DNA reads as TGTGCCAGCAGACAGGATAAGGGGTTTGAGCAGTACTTC. Encoded protein: CASRQDKGFEQYF.

The V call is TRBV5-1, the J call TRBJ2-5; 11 bases align to TRBD2. The CDR3 loop spans 15 amino acids. Looked up from germline, CDR1 is SGHRS and CDR2 is YFSETQ. V shed 6 bases and J 5 bases; nucleotides not matched to a gene: 9. The CDR3 nucleotides read TGCGCCAGCATCCACACTAGCGGGGGCGGCGAGACCCAGTACTTC. Translating it yields CASIHTSGGGETQYF.

The rearrangement joins TRBV7-6 to TRBJ2-2; 10 nucleotides line up with TRBD1. The CDR3 spans 18 residues. Germline assignment: CDR1 SGHVS and CDR2 FNYEAQ. With 7 bases clipped from V and 3 bases from J, the junction kept 14 bases outside the gene matches. The CDR3 loop reads CASILMASGTGDTGELFF. CDR3 DNA: TGTGCCAGCATCCTTATGGCCTCCGGGACAGGGGACACCGGGGAGCTGTTTTTT.

The V and J genes are TRBV5-6 and TRBJ2-5; D might be TRBD1 (6 bases). The germline V and J ends were trimmed by 4 bases and 2 bases, with 9 bases remaining between them. Germline V gene sequence: CDR1 SGHDT, CDR2 YYEEEE. The CDR3 is made up of 13 amino acids. CDR3 amino acids: CASSIQGQETQYF. CDR3 DNA sequence: TGTGCCAGCAGCATACAGGGTCAAGAGACCCAGTACTTC. Full variable domain (rest looked up from reference TRBV5-6 and TRBJ2-5): DAGVTQSPTHLIKTRGQQVTLRCSPKSGHDTVSWYQQALGQGPQFIFQYYEEEERQRGNFPDRFSGHQFPNYSSELNVNALLLGDSALYLCASSIQGQETQYFGPGTRLLVL.

The chain joins TRBV5-1 to TRBJ2-7; D uncertain. The CDR3 is made up of 12 amino acids. Per germline, CDR1 SGHRS and CDR2 YFSETQ. V lost 0 bases to trimming and J lost 3 bases, with 4 bases between them. CDR3 amino acids: CASSLVFYEQYF. CDR3 bases: TGCGCCAGCAGCTTGGTCTTCTACGAGCAGTACTTC.

This chain connects TRBV14 to TRBJ2-7; possibly TRBD1 for D (6 bases). With 2 bases removed from V and 9 bases from J, the gap between germline ends came to 14 bases. Germline V gene data show CDR1 as SGHDN and CDR2 as FVKESK. This CDR3 contains 13 residues. Here the CDR3 reads CASSQLRQDLQYF. DNA of the CDR3: TGTGCCAGCAGCCAATTACGACAGGACTTGCAGTACTTC.

The chain joins TRBV5-4 to TRBJ2-4; no clear D gene. V gave up 3 bases and J gave up 0 bases, with 7 bases separating them. Germline values: CDR1 SGHNT, CDR2 YYREEE (reference sequence). CDR3 size: 14 residues. DNA of the CDR3: TGTGCCAGCAGCTCTATATTAGCCAAAAACATTCAGTACTTC. Its protein is CASSSILAKNIQYF.

This chain links TRBV5-8 with TRBJ1-3; D call uncertain. Trimming took 1 base from V and 0 from J, leaving 5 bases between them. This CDR3 comprises 14 residues. Germline V CDR1 and CDR2: SGHTS, YDEGEE. The CDR3 loop reads CASSLTVSGNTIYF. CDR3 sequence (DNA): TGTGCCAGCAGCTTGACAGTCTCTGGAAACACCATATATTTT.